Below, 29 T cell receptor beta chains from the same sample are listed, as sequenced in a study of cytomegalovirus exposure and HLA in healthy donors. 60 Vbeta and 13 Jbeta primers were used in PCR. Generated by immunoSEQ multiplex PCR, the TCRdb table keeps only in-frame clones and is missing some. The sample lists hundreds of thousands of clones, approximately 78% occurring once. The source material was PBMCs. The origin of the receptors is a male donor in good health and CMV-seronegative.

A single count supports this clone. The genes are TRBV9 and TRBJ2-5; D may be TRBD2 (6 bases). V lost 0 bases and J lost 6, with 9 bases in between. The CDR3 is 13 residues long. Per germline, CDR1 SGDLS and CDR2 YYNGEE. Here the CDR3 DNA reads TGTGCCAGCAGCGTAGTCGGGAGCCAGACCCAGTACTTC. Encoded protein: CASSVVGSQTQYF.

The rearrangement uses TRBV6-5 and TRBJ2-7; no clear D gene. Germline lookup yields CDR1 MNHEY and CDR2 SVGAGI. The CDR3 extends over 13 amino acids. V was clipped by 2 bases and J by 3 bases, with 8 bases between them. The CDR3 DNA is TGTGCCAGCAGTTACCGGGTCCTCTACGAGCAGTACTTC. It codes for CASSYRVLYEQYF.

This clone was observed once. The J gene is TRBJ2-2, the V gene TRBV7-9; 10 nucleotides line up with TRBD1. This CDR3 contains 16 residues. Trimming cost V 7 bases and J 4 bases; bases outside gene matches: 9. Germline V CDR1 and CDR2: SEHNR, FQNEAQ (reference sequence). The CDR3 coding sequence is TGTGCCAGCACCAAGGTCGGGACAGGGGTCACCGGGGAGCTGTTTTTT. It translates to CASTKVGTGVTGELFF.

The rearrangement uses TRBV30 and TRBJ1-2; D gene uncertain. Trimming cost V 5 bases and J 4 bases, with 11 bases left between them. Germline-derived CDR1 and CDR2 are GTSNPN and SVGIG (reference sequence). This CDR3 is built from 12 residues. The CDR3 sequence is CAWSPLFYGYTF. CDR3 nucleotides: TGTGCCTGGTCCCCATTGTTCTATGGCTACACCTTC. The complete variable domain, with remaining parts taken from reference TRBV30 and TRBJ1-2, reads SQTIHQWPATLVQPVGSPLSLECTVEGTSNPNLYWYRQAAGRGLQLLFYSVGIGQISSEVPQNLSASRPQDRQFILSSKKLLLSDSGFYLCAWSPLFYGYTFGSGTRLTVV.

This clone occurred a few times. This sequence joins TRBV6-5 and TRBJ2-7; 7 bases agree with TRBD2. Per the germline V gene, CDR1 is MNHEY and CDR2 is SVGAGI. The CDR3 totals 16 residues. The V segment lost 0 bases and the J segment 4 bases; nucleotides outside the gene matches: 9. For the CDR3, the DNA is TGTGCCAGCAGTTACTCGATTGGAGCGGGACCTTACGAGCAGTACTTC. Translated, it gives CASSYSIGAGPYEQYF.

This chain links TRBV29-1 with TRBJ2-5; 10 bases fit TRBD2. The germline gives CDR1 SQVTM, CDR2 ANQGSEA. This CDR3 spans 15 amino acids. Unmatched junction bases numbered 8, after V lost 6 bases and J lost 1 base. The CDR3 spells CSVSLAGALQETQYF. Here the CDR3 DNA reads TGCAGCGTGAGTCTAGCGGGAGCCCTCCAAGAGACCCAGTACTTC.

The V and J genes are TRBV29-1 and TRBJ2-2, with 7 bases fitting TRBD1. Germline CDR1 and CDR2: SQVTM and ANQGSEA. This CDR3 contains 13 residues. The V segment lost 6 bases and the J segment 7 bases; nucleotides outside the gene matches: 8. The CDR3 sequence: CSVRRGGIGELFF. The CDR3 DNA follows: TGCAGCGTGAGAAGAGGGGGCATCGGGGAGCTGTTTTTT.

The chain recombines TRBV7-2 with TRBJ2-1, with TRBD2 identical over 12 bases. Trimming took 1 base from V and 7 from J; bases not matched to a gene: 8. Per the germline V gene, CDR1 is SGHTA and CDR2 is FQGNSA. The CDR3 spans 17 residues. The CDR3 is CASSLGGLAGGVNEQFF. DNA for the CDR3: TGTGCCAGCAGCTTAGGTGGGCTAGCGGGAGGGGTGAATGAGCAGTTCTTC.

This chain uses TRBV10-2 with TRBJ2-7; TRBD2 agrees at 9 bases. Trimming removed 7 bases from V and 6 bases from J; junction bases left unmatched: 13. CDR1 and CDR2 (germline): WSHSY, SAAADI. This CDR3 is built from 15 residues. The CDR3 DNA follows: TGCGCCAGCACCCCACGGGCGCTAGCGGGGACCGAGCAGTACTTC. Translation gives CASTPRALAGTEQYF.

The chain links TRBV6-1 to TRBJ2-5; D is unclear. The DNA matches TRBJ2-7 better at its end, which makes the J call doubtful. CDR3 length equals 14 residues. Germline V gives CDR1 MNHNS, CDR2 SASEGT. CDR3 sequence (DNA): TGTGCCAGCACATTGGATCCCGGCCTGGGCGAGCAGTACTTC. Its translation is CASTLDPGLGEQYF.

The V call is TRBV7-2, the J call TRBJ1-1; tentatively, D is TRBD1 (5 bases). This CDR3 has 13 residues. From germline, CDR1 is SGHTA and CDR2 FQGNSA. The V end was cut by 5 bases, the J end by 4 bases, with 11 bases between. CDR3 sequence: CASSQGWRTEAFF. The DNA for the CDR3 is TGTGCCAGCAGCCAGGGTTGGCGCACTGAAGCTTTCTTT.

The chain couples TRBV7-9 to TRBJ2-7; the D gene is possibly TRBD2 (5 bases). Trimming took off 3 bases at V and 3 bases at J, with 9 bases between the two ends. Germline CDR1 SEHNR, CDR2 FQNEAQ (reference sequence). The CDR3 length is 13 residues. The CDR3 DNA reads as TGTGCCAGCAGCTTTGGAGGCTACTACGAGCAGTACTTC. Its protein is CASSFGGYYEQYF.

J is TRBJ2-4 and V is TRBV9; D is ambiguous. The CDR3 has 14 amino acids. CDR1 is SGDLS and CDR2 is YYNGEE in the germline V gene. Trimming took off 7 bases at V and 0 bases at J, with 11 bases between the two ends. The CDR3 reads CASPIRVAKNIQYF. The CDR3 DNA sequence: TGTGCCAGCCCTATCCGGGTAGCCAAAAACATTCAGTACTTC.

Written as DNA, the CDR3 is TGTGCCAGCCAGACAGGGGGCATCGACGAGCAGTACTTC. Its translation is CASQTGGIDEQYF. V usage is TRBV2 and J usage is TRBJ2-7; 10 nucleotides agree with TRBD1. The CDR3 is 13 residues long. Germline V gene sequence: CDR1 SNHLY, CDR2 FYNNEI. Trimming cost V 8 bases and J 5 bases; bases outside gene matches: 6.

This chain joins TRBV7-9 and TRBJ1-6; maybe TRBD1 (6 bases). V gave up 1 base and J gave up 5 bases, with 12 bases separating them. CDR1 and CDR2 from the germline V gene are SEHNR and FQNEAQ (reference sequence). The CDR3 spans 16 residues. The CDR3 loop is CASSLEAGVDNSPLHF. The DNA of the CDR3 is TGTGCCAGCAGCTTAGAGGCAGGGGTTGATAATTCACCCCTCCACTTT.

This sequence joins TRBV19 and TRBJ2-3; D remains unclear. The CDR3 runs to 14 residues. The germline CDR1 and CDR2 sequences are LNHDA and SQIVND (reference sequence). V shed 5 bases and J shed 1 base, with 10 bases lying between them. CDR3 in amino acids: CASSVQRGTDTQYF. The CDR3 nucleotides are TGTGCCAGTAGTGTCCAACGAGGCACAGATACGCAGTATTTT. The complete variable domain, with remaining parts taken from reference TRBV19 and TRBJ2-3, reads DGGITQSPKYLFRKEGQNVTLSCEQNLNHDAMYWYRQDPGQGLRLIYYSQIVNDFQKGDIAEGYSVSREKKESFPLTVTSAQKNPTAFYLCASSVQRGTDTQYFGPGTRLTVL.

This clone has only a few counts. The V and J genes are TRBV28 and TRBJ1-4; 7 bases agree with TRBD1. CDR3 size: 14 residues. Per the germline V gene, CDR1 is MDHEN and CDR2 is SYDVKM. V dropped 4 bases and J dropped 8; count of bases not matched to a gene: 7. CDR3 in DNA: TGTGCCAGCAGTTCGGGACAGCGAGGGGAAAAACTGTTTTTT. Translating it yields CASSSGQRGEKLFF.

This clone occurred a few times. The rearrangement links TRBV6-5 to TRBJ2-7; a weak D match, TRBD1 (6 bases). The CDR3 contains 15 residues. V gave up 0 bases and J gave up 2 bases, with 11 bases separating them. Germline V lookup: CDR1 MNHEY, CDR2 SVGAGI. This CDR3 is CASSYSGATTYEQYF. CDR3 coding DNA: TGTGCCAGCAGTTACTCGGGGGCCACTACCTACGAGCAGTACTTC.

V is TRBV7-2 and J is TRBJ2-1, with TRBD1 matching 8 bases. V lost 4 bases to trimming and J lost 10 bases; unmatched junction nucleotides: 15. Per germline, CDR1 SGHTA and CDR2 FQGNSA. The CDR3 runs 16 residues. The DNA of the CDR3 is TGTGCCAGCAGCTCCTGGACAGGGCCCGTGGAGGGAGAGCAGTTCTTC. This gives the protein CASSSWTGPVEGEQFF.

The chain employs TRBV10-3 and TRBJ1-4; 8 bases match TRBD1. V was pared by 6 bases and J by 8 bases, with 5 bases of the junction left unmatched. Germline CDR1 and CDR2: ENHRY and SYGVKD. The CDR3 consists of 13 residues. This CDR3 is CAISRGLNEKLFF. CDR3 sequence (DNA): TGTGCCATCAGCAGGGGGCTAAACGAAAAACTGTTTTTT.

The chain is built from TRBV11-2 and TRBJ1-1, with D uncertain. V lost 5 bases to trimming and J lost 2 bases, with 18 bases between them. The CDR3 is 16 residues long. CDR1 and CDR2 (germline): SGHAT, FQNNGV. Here the CDR3 reads CASSPREREGNTEAFF. Here the CDR3 DNA reads TGTGCCAGCAGCCCTCGCGAGAGAGAGGGAAACACTGAAGCTTTCTTT.

This chain joins TRBV5-1 and TRBJ2-1; tentative D call: TRBD1 (5 bases). The CDR3 covers 16 residues. With 2 bases removed from V and 2 bases from J, the gap between germline ends came to 14 bases. Germline assignment: CDR1 SGHRS and CDR2 YFSETQ. CDR3 in amino acids: CASSLKGHGTYNEQFF. DNA for the CDR3: TGCGCCAGCAGCTTAAAAGGACACGGTACCTACAATGAGCAGTTCTTC.

J is TRBJ2-7 and V is TRBV7-9, with TRBD1 identical over 7 bases. After removal of 3 bases from V and 2 bases from J, the junction contained 10 bases not matched to a gene. Per germline, CDR1 SEHNR and CDR2 FQNEAQ (reference sequence). The CDR3 consists of 16 residues. CDR3 bases: TGTGCCAGCAGCTTCCGACCGGGACAGCGAGCCTACGAGCAGTACTTC. Protein product: CASSFRPGQRAYEQYF.

This clone has a handful of counts. This chain links TRBV6-5 with TRBJ2-3; D call uncertain. The CDR3 extends over 14 amino acids. V gave up 7 bases and J gave up 6 bases, with 17 bases separating them. The germline V gene encodes CDR1 MNHEY and CDR2 SVGAGI. The CDR3 is CASKPTGPRDTQYF. CDR3 DNA sequence: TGTGCCAGCAAGCCGACTGGTCCTCGGGATACGCAGTATTTT.

J is TRBJ1-1 and V is TRBV15; TRBD1 aligns across 11 bases. Per the germline V gene, CDR1 is LNHNV and CDR2 is YYDKDF (reference sequence). The CDR3 sequence is 16 residues long. V shed 1 base, J shed 5 bases, and the junction held 6 bases outside the gene matches. The CDR3 bases are TGTGCCACCAGCAGAGGAAGGACAGGGGGCGAAACTGAAGCTTTCTTT. Its translation: CATSRGRTGGETEAFF.

This chain joins TRBV10-1 and TRBJ2-3; D is possibly TRBD2 (6 bases). V was pared by 3 bases and J by 1 base, with 8 bases between. This CDR3 has 14 residues. In germline, CDR1 is WNHNN, CDR2 SYGVQD (reference sequence). In DNA, the CDR3 is TGCGCCAGCAGTGAATCGGGGGGCACAGATACGCAGTATTTT. Amino acids: CASSESGGTDTQYF.

V usage is TRBV7-3 and J usage is TRBJ2-2; D uncertain. CDR1 SGHTA and CDR2 FQGTGA come from the germline V gene. The CDR3 sequence is 14 residues long. V lost 0 bases to trimming and J lost 2 bases, with 4 bases between them. The CDR3 spells CASSLTPNTGELFF. The CDR3 DNA reads as TGTGCCAGCAGCTTAACTCCAAACACCGGGGAGCTGTTTTTT.

The rearrangement links TRBV11-3 to TRBJ2-7, with 11 bases lining up with TRBD2. V dropped 5 bases and J dropped 1; count of bases not matched to a gene: 7. The CDR3 contains 16 residues. Germline lookup yields CDR1 SGHNT and CDR2 YENEEA. CDR3 sequence (DNA): TGTGCCAGCAGCCAAGGACTAGCGGGCCCTTCCTACGAGCAGTACTTC. Its protein is CASSQGLAGPSYEQYF.

The chain joins TRBV11-2 to TRBJ2-5, with a weak D call TRBD2 (5 bases). Per germline, CDR1 SGHAT and CDR2 FQNNGV. Trimming took off 1 base at V and 2 bases at J, with 8 bases between the two ends. The CDR3 length is 14 residues. The CDR3 bases are TGTGCCAGCAGCTTAGTTGGACTTCAAGAGACCCAGTACTTC. It codes for CASSLVGLQETQYF.